This TCR beta chain was sequenced in a study of CD8 T cells in Susac syndrome. Reverse transcription used about 0.45 to 1 ug RNA and random hexamers. Coverage of TCR beta CDR3 amplification by immunoSEQ multiplex PCR extended to 54 Vbeta and 13 Jbeta. TCRdb reanalysed the immunoSEQ multiplex PCR reads using MiXCR and keeps one entry per CDR3 protein. In the table there are about 75,000 distinct CDR3 sequences, roughly 94% of which are singletons. Concerning this clonotype itself: Its antigen remains unknown.

Germline loops: CDR1 SGDLS, CDR2 YYNGEE. The CDR3 is 17 residues long. Trimming removed 2 bases from V and 5 bases from J; junction bases left unmatched: 13. Study results and caveats: Peak Susac CD8+ clonal expansion occurred in TEMRA cells and active patients.

CD8+ and CD4+ T cells from blood underwent TCR beta sequencing. Sequencing used CD8+ T cells from PBMCs. The TCR comes from a human donor with Susac syndrome. The chain uses TRBV9 and TRBJ1-2; the match to TRBD1 covers 9 bases. CDR3 protein: CASSVSPPTGGEYGYTF. The CDR3 nucleotides read TGTGCCAGCAGCGTGAGTCCCCCCACAGGGGGCGAATATGGCTACACCTTC.